These T cell receptor beta chains were read from a single sample in a study of CD8+ T cells in alopecia areata. Repertoires were generated with immunoSEQ multiplex PCR, while TCRdb's copy carries only in-frame clones and drops some. The table lists under 150,000 clones, approximately 57% of them singletons, with 4.5% to 6% in the top ten. The input for sequencing was CD4+ T cells sorted from blood, taken at week 4, from a patient treated with tofacitinib. Receptors were obtained from a human donor with alopecia areata. CDR3s leave out the opening cysteine and the closing phenylalanine or tryptophan.

j_call v_call cdr3_aa
TRBJ2-7 TRBV5-4 ASSRRESDEQY
TRBJ2-6 TRBV14 ASRVSGANVLT
TRBJ2-7 TRBV29-1 STDPGRAYEQY
TRBJ2-7 TRBV10-3 AIRWDTTYEQY
TRBJ2-3 TRBV5-1 ASSPGQSTDTQY
TRBJ2-5 TRBV18 ASSPQSVRETQY
TRBJ2-1 TRBV13 ASSLRSILNEQF
TRBJ1-5 TRBV6-1 ASSESGGGNQPQH
TRBJ2-2 TRBV29-1 SVGSGENTGELF
TRBJ2-5 TRBV7-2 ASSYVGSQETQY
TRBJ1-5 TRBV7-9 ASSFTGGTNQPQH
TRBJ2-3 TRBV5-1 ASSLDRSTDTQY